This T cell receptor beta chain appears in the sequencing data of a study of CD8+CD57+ T cells in acquired aplastic anemia. Study at large: Sorting CD4+ and CD8+ cells gave DNA averaging about 3.1 ug.

Patients sequenced had flow cytometry evidence of CD8+CD57+ cell expansion. Germline values: CDR1 MGHRA, CDR2 YSYEKL. V was trimmed by 0 bases and J by 5 bases, leaving 16 bases between them. The CDR3 sequence is 16 residues long. Using genomic DNA as the template, TCR beta VDJ and CDR3 profiling was carried out. TCRdb fed the reads into MiXCR, producing one record per CDR3 protein. This repertoire shows 260,000 or so distinct CDR3 sequences, approximately 45% found once; its top ten account for 6.5% to 8%. This chain uses TRBV4-1 with TRBJ2-5; tentative D call: TRBD1 (5 bases). Material: sorted CD4+, CD8+, or CD8+CD57+ T cells (not recorded which) from PBMCs. This clonotype was sampled from a human donor with aplastic anemia. The CDR3 is CASSQDRTIPGETQYF. In DNA, the CDR3 is TGCGCCAGCAGCCAAGATCGGACAATCCCCGGGGAGACCCAGTACTTC.